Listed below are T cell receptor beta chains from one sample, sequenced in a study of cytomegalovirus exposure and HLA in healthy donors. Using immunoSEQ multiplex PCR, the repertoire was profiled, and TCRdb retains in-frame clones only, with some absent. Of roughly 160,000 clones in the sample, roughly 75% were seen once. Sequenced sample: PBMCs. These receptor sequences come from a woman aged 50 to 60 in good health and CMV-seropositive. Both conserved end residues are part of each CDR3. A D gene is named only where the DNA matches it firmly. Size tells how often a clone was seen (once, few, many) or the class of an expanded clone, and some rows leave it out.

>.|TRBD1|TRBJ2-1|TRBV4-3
CASSHRQGAGNEQFF
TGCGCCAGCAGCCATCGACAGGGCGCGGGCAATGAGCAGTTCTTC
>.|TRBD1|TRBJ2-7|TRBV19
CASAAGGLYEQYF
TGTGCCAGCGCGGCAGGGGGCCTCTACGAGCAGTACTTC
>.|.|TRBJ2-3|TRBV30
CAWSVSGGTDTQYF
TGTGCCTGGAGTGTATCAGGGGGCACAGATACGCAGTATTTT
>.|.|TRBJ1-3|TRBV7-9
CASTSTGISGNTIYF
TGTGCCAGCACCTCGACAGGCATCTCGGGAAACACCATATATTTT
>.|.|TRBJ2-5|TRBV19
CASSIHPRVRETQYF
TGTGCCAGTAGTATTCATCCGCGGGTACGTGAGACCCAGTACTTC
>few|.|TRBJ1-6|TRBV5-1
CASSTERGRTPLHF
TGCGCCAGCAGTACAGAGCGGGGGAGGACACCCCTCCACTTT
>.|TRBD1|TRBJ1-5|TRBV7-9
CSSSLQGDQPQHF
TGTTCCAGCAGCTTACAGGGGGACCAGCCCCAGCATTTT
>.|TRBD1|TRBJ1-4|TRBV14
CASSHPPTGRYEKLFF
TGTGCCAGCAGCCACCCCCCGACAGGGCGTTATGAAAAACTGTTTTTT
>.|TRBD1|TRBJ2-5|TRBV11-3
CASSLGTGGKETQYF
TGTGCCAGCAGCCTCGGGACAGGGGGCAAGGAGACCCAGTACTTC
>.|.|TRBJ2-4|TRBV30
CAWSVLGEIQYF
TGTGCCTGGAGTGTACTGGGAGAAATTCAGTACTTC
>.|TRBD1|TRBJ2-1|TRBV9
CASSPITGEGNEQFF
TGTGCCAGCAGCCCAATCACAGGGGAAGGAAATGAGCAGTTCTTC
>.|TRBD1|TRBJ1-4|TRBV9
CASSANTGTGEKLFF
TGTGCCAGCAGCGCAAATACCGGGACAGGTGAAAAACTGTTTTTT
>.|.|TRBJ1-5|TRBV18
CASSPIEVDQPQHF
TGTGCCAGCTCACCTATCGAGGTGGATCAGCCCCAGCATTTT
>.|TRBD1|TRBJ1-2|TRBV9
CASSPGQNGYTF
TGTGCCAGCAGCCCGGGACAGAATGGCTACACCTTC
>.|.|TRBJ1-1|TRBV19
CASSYRANTEAFF
TGTGCCAGTAGTTACAGGGCGAACACTGAAGCTTTCTTT
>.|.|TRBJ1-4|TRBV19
CASSIWRADEKLFF
TGTGCCAGTAGTATATGGAGGGCGGATGAAAAACTGTTTTTT
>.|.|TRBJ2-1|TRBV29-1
CSVERRVATYEQFF
TGCAGCGTTGAGCGGAGGGTGGCGACCTATGAGCAGTTCTTC
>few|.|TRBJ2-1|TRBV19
CASSISRVTYNEQFF
TGTGCCAGTAGTATCTCGCGGGTAACCTACAATGAGCAGTTCTTC
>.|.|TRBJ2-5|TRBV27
CASRPTVGGEYQETQYF
TGTGCCAGCAGACCCACCGTCGGCGGGGAGTACCAAGAGACCCAGTACTTC
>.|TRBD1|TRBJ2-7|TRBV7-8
CASSDSGTVRYEQYF
TGTGCCAGCAGCGACAGTGGGACAGTCCGATACGAGCAGTACTTC
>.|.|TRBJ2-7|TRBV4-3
CASSQVQGYEQYF
TGCGCCAGCAGCCAGGTACAGGGCTACGAGCAGTACTTC
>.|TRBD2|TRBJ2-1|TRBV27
CASSFTGLAGDSYNEQFF
TGTGCCAGCAGTTTTACGGGACTAGCGGGAGATTCATACAATGAGCAGTTCTTC
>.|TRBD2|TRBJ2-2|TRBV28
CASTFLAGGIGELFF
TGTGCCAGCACCTTCCTAGCGGGAGGGATCGGGGAGCTGTTTTTT
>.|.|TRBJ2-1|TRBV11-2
CASSTIGRGSSYNEQFF
TGTGCCAGCAGCACAATAGGACGGGGGAGCTCCTACAATGAGCAGTTCTTC
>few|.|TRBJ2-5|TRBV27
CASSLSRRWETQYF
TGTGCCAGCAGTTTATCCCGCAGATGGGAGACCCAGTACTTC
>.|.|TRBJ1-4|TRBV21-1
CASSKRNTREKLFF
TGTGCCAGCAGCAAGAGGAACACTCGGGAAAAACTGTTTTTT
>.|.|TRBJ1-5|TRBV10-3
CAISEYVGREGWPQHF
TGTGCCATCAGTGAGTACGTAGGCAGGGAAGGATGGCCCCAGCATTTT
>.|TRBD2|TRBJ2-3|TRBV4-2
CASSQGERGADTQYF
TGTGCCAGCAGCCAAGGGGAGCGGGGGGCAGATACGCAGTATTTT
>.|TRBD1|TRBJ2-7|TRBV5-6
CASSSLDRGHLGEQYF
TGTGCCAGCAGCTCCTTGGACAGGGGCCATCTAGGCGAGCAGTACTTC
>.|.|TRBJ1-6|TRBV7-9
CSSSPINSPLHF
TGTTCCAGCAGCCCCATTAATTCACCCCTCCACTTT
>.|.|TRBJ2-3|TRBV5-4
CASSLGGVSTDTQYF
TGTGCCAGCAGCTTGGGCGGAGTCAGCACAGATACGCAGTATTTT
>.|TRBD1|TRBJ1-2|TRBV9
CASSVAAGGVHGYTF
TGTGCCAGCAGCGTAGCGGCAGGGGGAGTGCATGGCTACACCTTC
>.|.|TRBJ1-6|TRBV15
CATSREGGARSPLHF
TGTGCCACCAGCAGAGAGGGGGGGGCTAGATCACCCCTCCACTTT
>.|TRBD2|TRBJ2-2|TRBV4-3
CASSQIGTIDRELFF
TGCGCCAGCAGCCAGATTGGGACTATAGACCGGGAGCTGTTTTTT
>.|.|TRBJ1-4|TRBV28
CASSPRARRYEKLFF
TGTGCCAGCAGTCCTAGGGCCCGGAGGTATGAAAAACTGTTTTTT
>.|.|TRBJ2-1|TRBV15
CATSRGRHEFSGQFF
TGTGCCACCAGCAGAGGTCGACACGAGTTCAGTGGGCAGTTCTTC
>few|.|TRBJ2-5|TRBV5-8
CASSFGQATQTQYF
TGTGCCAGCAGCTTCGGTCAGGCAACACAGACCCAGTACTTC
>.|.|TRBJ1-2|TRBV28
CASSQVAVAQNYGYTF
TGTGCCAGCAGTCAAGTAGCAGTGGCCCAGAACTATGGCTACACCTTC
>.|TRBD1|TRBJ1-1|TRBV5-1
CASSPRGQLNTEAFF
TGCGCCAGCAGCCCGCGGGGACAGTTGAACACTGAAGCTTTCTTT
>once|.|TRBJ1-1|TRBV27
CATHSGTSTTEAFF
TGTGCCACCCATTCAGGGACATCGACGACTGAAGCTTTCTTT
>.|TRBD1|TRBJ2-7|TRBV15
CATSRETGTISYEQYF
TGTGCCACCAGCAGAGAGACAGGGACGATCTCCTACGAGCAGTACTTC
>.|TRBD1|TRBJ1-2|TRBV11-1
CASSLTGPGGYTF
TGTGCCAGCAGTTTGACAGGGCCAGGAGGCTACACCTTC